A single sample gave rise to the 19 T cell receptor beta chains below, sequenced in a study of control samples from healthy donors and cancer patients. The data were produced by immunoSEQ multiplex PCR, yet TCRdb's version contains in-frame clones alone and is incomplete. The table has roughly 150,000 clones, 93% seen once. The specimen sequenced was blood. The receptors originated from a man aged 50 to 59 in good health.

The chain links TRBV19 to TRBJ2-4; 9 nucleotides line up with TRBD2. This CDR3 has 20 amino acids. V gave up 3 bases and J gave up 1 base; unmatched junction bases: 16. The germline gives CDR1 LNHDA, CDR2 SQIVND (reference sequence). The CDR3 region is CASSMSSGGRVIGAKNIQYF. CDR3 nucleotide sequence: TGTGCCAGTAGTATGTCGTCAGGCGGGAGGGTAATTGGCGCCAAAAACATTCAGTACTTC.

This chain links TRBV12-2 with TRBJ1-1; the DNA was not compared with TRBD1, the D call given in the table. TRBV12-2 is an annotated pseudogene. The CDR3 is 18 residues long. The CDR3 region has the DNA TGTGCAAGTCGCTTAGACCCCACCGGGACAGGGGTTTGTAGTGAAGCTTTCTTT. Translating it yields CASRLDPTGTGVCSEAFF.

This chain connects TRBV28 to TRBJ1-5, with unresolved D. CDR1 and CDR2 from the germline V gene are MDHEN and SYDVKM. This CDR3 comprises 15 residues. Trimming stripped 2 bases from V and 3 bases from J, with 11 bases between. The CDR3 loop is CASSLGGRDNQPQHF. CDR3 bases: TGTGCCAGCAGTTTAGGTGGGAGGGACAATCAGCCCCAGCATTTT.

The chain uses TRBV2 and TRBJ2-7; the D gene is possibly TRBD2 (6 bases). This CDR3 region has 16 residues. CDR1 is SNHLY, CDR2 FYNNEI, per germline. V lost 3 bases to trimming and J lost 5 bases, with 20 bases between them. The CDR3 DNA sequence: TGTGCCAGCAGTGATACCAGGAGGGCCTTGAGAAACGAGCAGTACTTC. Its protein product is CASSDTRRALRNEQYF. The whole variable domain, filled in from reference TRBV2 and TRBJ2-7, reads EPEVTQTPSHQVTQMGQEVILRCVPISNHLYFYWYRQILGQKVEFLVSFYNNEISEKSEIFDDQFSVERPDGSNFTLKIRSTKLEDSAMYFCASSDTRRALRNEQYFGPGTRLTVT.

DNA for the CDR3: TGCGCCAGCAGCTTAGGAGGTAGCGGCGCAGAGACCCAGTACTTC. It is translated as CASSLGGSGAETQYF. This chain connects TRBV5-1 to TRBJ2-5; D might be TRBD2 (6 bases). The CDR3 covers 15 residues. CDR1 SGHRS and CDR2 YFSETQ come from the germline V gene. V was trimmed by 2 bases and J by 4 bases, leaving 15 bases between them.

This rearrangement joins TRBV7-2 to TRBJ2-7; no reliable D call. The germline V and J ends were trimmed by 0 bases and 2 bases, with 8 bases remaining between them. The CDR3 spans 14 residues. The germline gives CDR1 SGHTA, CDR2 FQGNSA. CDR3 in amino acids: CASSLAGSTYEQYF. Here the CDR3 DNA reads TGTGCCAGCAGCTTAGCGGGATCAACCTACGAGCAGTACTTC.

The V gene is TRBV30, the J gene TRBJ1-6, with TRBD1 as a possible D gene (5 bases). This CDR3 has 14 residues. Germline CDR1 reads GTSNPN; CDR2 reads SVGIG (reference sequence). Trimming removed 3 bases from V and 6 bases from J, with 12 bases in between. CDR3 sequence: CAWRLSGGNSPLHF. CDR3 nucleotide sequence: TGTGCCTGGAGGCTTTCCGGGGGTAATTCACCCCTCCACTTT.

This chain links TRBV3-1 (or the pseudogene TRBV3-2) with TRBJ2-5, with 13 bases matching TRBD2. The V gene's germline CDR1 is LGHDT and CDR2 YNNKEL (reference sequence). This CDR3 is built from 14 residues. V gave up 4 bases and J gave up 9 bases; unmatched junction bases: 5. This CDR3 reads CASSPGTSGNSQYF. As DNA, the CDR3 is TGTGCCAGCAGCCCTGGGACTAGCGGGAATTCCCAGTACTTC.

The genes are TRBV4-1 and TRBJ1-1; possible D gene TRBD1, 5 bases. Trimming pared 0 bases from V and 7 bases from J, leaving 6 bases between. In germline, CDR1 is MGHRA, CDR2 YSYEKL. This CDR3 region has 12 residues. The CDR3 reads CASSQEGDEAFF. The CDR3 region has the DNA TGCGCCAGCAGCCAAGAAGGGGATGAAGCTTTCTTT.

The genes are TRBV5-6 and TRBJ2-1, with TRBD2 matching over 13 bases. Trimming cost V 3 bases and J 9 bases; bases outside gene matches: 3. This CDR3 comprises 14 residues. Germline V gene sequence: CDR1 SGHDT, CDR2 YYEEEE. The CDR3 region is CASSSGLAGVEQFF. The CDR3 nucleotides are TGTGCCAGCAGCTCCGGACTAGCGGGAGTTGAGCAGTTCTTC.

This clone is categorized as medium-sized. J is TRBJ2-5 and V is TRBV11-2; D unresolved. The CDR3 runs to 14 residues. Trimming shortened V by 1 base and J by 4 bases, and 10 bases separated the two germline ends. Germline lookup yields CDR1 SGHAT and CDR2 FQNNGV. CDR3 in DNA: TGTGCCAGCAGCTTAGGGGGTAGGGTAGAGACCCAGTACTTC. Protein product: CASSLGGRVETQYF.

This clone was found once. The genes are TRBV28 and TRBJ2-1; TRBD2 matches at 8 bases. The trim removed 1 base at V and 7 bases at J, leaving 6 bases unmatched. Germline assignment: CDR1 MDHEN and CDR2 SYDVKM. The CDR3 is made up of 15 amino acids. The CDR3 spells CASSLLQREKNEQFF. The CDR3 DNA sequence: TGTGCCAGCAGTTTATTACAGCGGGAGAAGAATGAGCAGTTCTTC.

This chain joins TRBV3-1 (or the pseudogene TRBV3-2) and TRBJ2-5; TRBD2 matches 11 bases. CDR1 is LGHDT and CDR2 is YNNKEL in the germline V gene (reference sequence). J was trimmed by 7 bases and V by 2 bases; bases with no gene match: 0. The CDR3 runs to 13 residues. The CDR3 bases are TGTGCCAGCAGCCAACTAGCGGGGGGGACCCAGTACTTC. The encoded protein is CASSQLAGGTQYF.

The chain is built from TRBV3-1 (or the pseudogene TRBV3-2) and TRBJ1-4; tentative D call: TRBD1 (6 bases). Between the trimmed V and J ends, which lost 2 bases and 5 bases, there was a span of 12 bases. Looked up from germline, CDR1 is LGHDT and CDR2 is YNNKEL (reference sequence). The CDR3 runs to 15 residues. CDR3 nucleotides: TGTGCCAGCAGCCAACGGACAGTGGGGAATGAAAAACTGTTTTTT. Its translation: CASSQRTVGNEKLFF.

This clone has only one observation. This chain connects TRBV27 to TRBJ2-7; tentative D call: TRBD2 (6 bases). The V end lost 1 base, the J end lost 4 bases, and 11 bases lay between the germline ends. Germline V gene lookup returns CDR1 MNHEY and CDR2 SMNVEV (reference sequence). There are 14 residues in the CDR3. In nucleotides, the CDR3 is TGTGCCAGCAGTTTATTTAGCGGAAGATACGAGCAGTACTTC. Translated: CASSLFSGRYEQYF.

The chain joins TRBV7-2 to TRBJ2-3; D not certain. The germline V gene encodes CDR1 SGHTA and CDR2 FQGNSA. The CDR3 totals 16 residues. Trimming took 3 bases from V and 0 from J, leaving 13 bases between them. The CDR3 spells CASSFIGISSTDTQYF. The CDR3 DNA sequence: TGTGCCAGCAGCTTCATAGGCATCTCTAGCACAGATACGCAGTATTTT.

The chain is built from TRBV15 and TRBJ2-1; TRBD1 matches at 9 bases. In germline, CDR1 is LNHNV, CDR2 YYDKDF (reference sequence). The CDR3 runs to 14 residues. V shed 4 bases and J 8 bases; nucleotides not matched to a gene: 6. CDR3 loop: CATSTWDREDEQFF. The CDR3 DNA reads TGTGCCACCAGCACCTGGGACAGGGAAGATGAGCAGTTCTTC.

This clone was picked up a small number of times. The genes are TRBV20-1 and TRBJ2-1; tentative D call: TRBD1 (5 bases). V was shortened by 3 bases and J by 3 bases, with 9 bases between the two germline ends. The germline gives CDR1 DFQATT, CDR2 SNEGSKA (reference sequence). CDR3 length: 13 residues. In DNA form, the CDR3 reads TGCAGTGCTAGTCAGGGAATCTACAATGAGCAGTTCTTC. It codes for CSASQGIYNEQFF.

The rearrangement uses TRBV21-1 and TRBJ2-5; the table's D gene call, TRBD2, was not cross checked with the DNA. TRBV21-1 has pseudogene status. The CDR3 contains 13 residues. CDR3 coding DNA: TGTGCCAGCAGCAACCCCTTTAGGAGGGCCCAGTACTTC. Amino acids: CASSNPFRRAQYF.